This TCR beta chain was observed in a study of human T cells and chemical hapten exposure. Germline V gene data show CDR1 as LGHDT and CDR2 as YNNKEL (reference sequence). CDR3 length: 17 amino acids. The V and J ends lost 1 base and 2 bases respectively, with 16 bases between them. Time point defined: patch test 1, 2 weeks after DPC sensitization. Treatment of the sample: therapeutic diphenylcyclopropenone sensitization with weekly scalp DPC. Study-wide findings and caveats: Alopecia in the donors means their immune response may deviate from healthy people's. The count of PT1 expanded TCRs correlated positively with patch test score.

This clonotype was seen more than once but under ten times. No antigen is known for it. One entry per CDR3 protein results from TCRdb running MiXCR on the RACE reads. The top ten clones hold roughly 7.9% of a sample with some 340,000 distinct CDR3 sequences, about 7% of them seen once. The specimen was whole blood, collected in connection with sensitization to the hapten diphenylcyclopropenone (DPC). The receptor's source is a woman under 30 with alopecia areata. Some clones in this sample may be carry-over from other donors' samples. The chain couples TRBV3-1 to TRBJ2-3; no firm D call. CDR3 amino acids: CASSQADTVEDTDTQYF. The DNA for the CDR3 is TGTGCCAGCAGCCAAGCCGATACAGTCGAAGACACAGATACGCAGTATTTT.